The sample holds a few counts of the clone carrying this TCR beta chain. Its cognate antigen is unknown. Assay used: immunoSEQ multiplex PCR; TCRdb lists only in-frame clones, some missing. The repertoire consists of some 110,000 clones, with about 92% occurring once and the leading ten covering under 3.5%. The V end lost 7 bases, the J end lost 1 base, and 10 bases lay between the germline ends. CDR3 length: 12 amino acids. Germline V gives CDR1 SQVTM, CDR2 ANQGSEA. This entry is derived from a study of T cell responses to AZD1222 COVID-19 vaccine. General study points: Repertoires were collected only later (after the peak T cell response had occurred).

The V and J genes are TRBV29-1 and TRBJ1-1; D ambiguous. The clonotype comes from an adult in good health. The sequencing used peripheral blood, collected on day 0 of AZD1222 vaccination. The CDR3 protein is CSAGTANTEAFF. The CDR3 DNA reads as TGCAGCGCCGGAACGGCGAACACTGAAGCTTTCTTT.